Below are 10 T cell receptor beta chains sequenced from a single sample in a study of T-cell reconstitution after alpha-beta-depleted transplantation in children. Notes on the study in general: The authors attributed T-cell counts and diversity one year after transplant mostly to newly produced T cells.

As it was prepared, the TCRbeta library received unique molecular identifiers. Using its own MiXCR run on the PCR reads, TCRdb lists one record per CDR3 protein. The data show about 300,000 distinct CDR3 sequences, just over 7.5% seen once. No antigen has been assigned to these receptors. Sequenced here: peripheral blood, sampled 360 days after TCRalphabeta/CD19-depleted stem cell transplant. These receptors originate from a female patient aged 2-9 years who had a stem cell transplant for Fanconi anemia, so the T cells may come from the graft donor.

The sample holds many counts of this clonotype. This rearrangement joins TRBV3-1 to TRBJ2-1; 15 positions agree with TRBD2. Germline CDR1 LGHDT, CDR2 YNNKEL (reference sequence). The CDR3 is 17 amino acids. V lost 3 bases and J lost 7; bases outside the gene matches: 7. The CDR3 loop is CASSQDIGLAGGNEQFF. The CDR3 DNA sequence: TGTGCCAGCAGCCAGGACATAGGACTAGCGGGGGGGAATGAGCAGTTCTTC.

This chain joins TRBV7-6 and TRBJ2-1, with TRBD1 matching over 10 bases. V was pared by 5 bases and J by 8 bases, with 12 bases of the junction left unmatched. Germline CDR1 SGHVS, CDR2 FNYEAQ. The CDR3 runs 16 residues. For the CDR3, the DNA is TGTGCCAGCAGCCCGGGACAGGGGACTTACTGGGATGAGCAGTTCTTC. This encodes CASSPGQGTYWDEQFF.

Ten or more counts support this clonotype. The chain couples TRBV20-1 to TRBJ2-1; 14 bases are a match to TRBD2. Germline trimming cut 1 base from V and 2 bases from J; bases unmatched to any gene: 4. The CDR3 consists of 17 residues. Germline loops: CDR1 DFQATT, CDR2 SNEGSKA (reference sequence). CDR3 loop: CSARGGLAGVTYNEQFF. In DNA form, the CDR3 reads TGCAGTGCTAGAGGGGGACTAGCGGGAGTCACCTACAATGAGCAGTTCTTC.

This clonotype was counted at least ten times. The V call is TRBV12-3 or TRBV12-4, the J call TRBJ1-1, with D perhaps TRBD1 (5 bases). Between the trimmed V and J ends, which lost 0 bases and 7 bases, there was a span of 9 bases. The CDR3 has 13 residues. For the CDR3, the DNA is TGTGCCAGCAGTTTAGCGCAGGGAAGTGAAGCTTTCTTT. Translated, it gives CASSLAQGSEAFF.

This clonotype was detected only a few times. V and J are TRBV9 and TRBJ2-5; D tentatively fits TRBD1 or TRBD2 (5 bases each). Germline CDR1 SGDLS, CDR2 YYNGEE. The CDR3 length is 13 residues. Trimming pared 9 bases from V and 3 bases from J, leaving 15 bases between. The chain's CDR3 is CATSRDPKETQYF. CDR3 sequence (DNA): TGTGCCACCTCTCGGGACCCCAAAGAGACCCAGTACTTC.

This clonotype has ten or more counts. V gene TRBV27 combines with J gene TRBJ2-1; D is perhaps TRBD2 (6 bases). CDR1 is MNHEY and CDR2 is SMNVEV in the germline V gene (reference sequence). Trimming left V 5 bases short and J 7 bases short, with 18 bases between. The CDR3 extends over 15 amino acids. The CDR3 protein is CASSLNPGTGNEQFF. Written as DNA, the CDR3 is TGTGCCAGCAGTCTCAATCCCGGGACTGGGAATGAGCAGTTCTTC.

This clonotype was seen repeatedly, ten times or more. The rearrangement joins TRBV5-5 to TRBJ2-3; D is possibly TRBD1 or TRBD2 (6 bases each). Germline V gene data show CDR1 as SGHKS and CDR2 as YYEKEE (reference sequence). CDR3 length: 15 amino acids. Trimming cost V 1 base and J 4 bases, with 13 bases left between them. The CDR3 sequence is CASSLIQGGADTQYF. As DNA, the CDR3 is TGTGCCAGCAGCTTGATACAGGGAGGAGCAGATACGCAGTATTTT.

In its sample, this clonotype was seen many times. This chain connects TRBV6-6 to TRBJ2-1, with D unresolved. Trimming took 3 bases from V and 8 from J, leaving 11 bases between them. Germline V gene data show CDR1 as MNHNY and CDR2 as SVGAGI (reference sequence). The CDR3 length is 13 residues. Here the CDR3 reads CASSYVDGYEQFF. CDR3 nucleotide sequence: TGTGCCAGCAGTTATGTGGACGGATATGAGCAGTTCTTC.

This clonotype was seen a handful of times. The genes are TRBV5-6 and TRBJ2-7; no clear D gene. The CDR3 extends over 14 amino acids. Per the germline V gene, CDR1 is SGHDT and CDR2 is YYEEEE. Trimming shortened V by 0 bases and J by 5 bases, and 12 bases separated the two germline ends. The CDR3 region has the DNA TGTGCCAGCAGCTTGGGGGTTCCTGTAGACGAGCAGTACTTC. Its protein is CASSLGVPVDEQYF. Using reference TRBV5-6 and TRBJ2-7 for the parts outside the CDR3, the full variable domain is DAGVTQSPTHLIKTRGQQVTLRCSPKSGHDTVSWYQQALGQGPQFIFQYYEEEERQRGNFPDRFSGHQFPNYSSELNVNALLLGDSALYLCASSLGVPVDEQYFGPGTRLTVT.

The sample holds many counts of this clonotype. The V call is TRBV6-2 or TRBV6-3, the J call TRBJ2-7, with a possible D match to TRBD2 (6 bases). The CDR3 loop spans 13 amino acids. CDR1 is MNHEY and CDR2 is SVGEGT in the germline V gene. V lost 7 bases and J 5 bases, leaving 15 bases between the germline ends. The CDR3: CASTRDFHDEQYF. CDR3 DNA sequence: TGTGCCAGCACCCGGGACTTCCACGACGAGCAGTACTTC.